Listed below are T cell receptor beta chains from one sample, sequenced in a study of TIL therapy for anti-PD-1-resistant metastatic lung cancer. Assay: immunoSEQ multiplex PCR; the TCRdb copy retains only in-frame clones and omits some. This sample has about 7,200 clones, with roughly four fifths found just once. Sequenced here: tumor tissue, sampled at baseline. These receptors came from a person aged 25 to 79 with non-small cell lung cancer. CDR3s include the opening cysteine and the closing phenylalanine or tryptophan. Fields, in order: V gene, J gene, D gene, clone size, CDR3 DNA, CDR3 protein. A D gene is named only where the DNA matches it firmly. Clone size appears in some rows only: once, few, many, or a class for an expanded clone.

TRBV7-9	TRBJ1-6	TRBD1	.	TGTGCCAGCAGCTTATTCGACAGGGCCCATAATTCACCCCTCCACTTT	CASSLFDRAHNSPLHF
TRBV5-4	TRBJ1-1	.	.	TGTGCCAGCAGCTGGCCTCACACTGAAGCTTTCTTT	CASSWPHTEAFF
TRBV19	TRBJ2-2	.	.	TGTGCCACCTCCCGGTCAGGGACCGGGGAGCTGTTTTTT	CATSRSGTGELFF
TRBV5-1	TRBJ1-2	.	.	TGCGCCAGCAGAGAGGAGATGATTGGGGAGGTCTATGGCTACACCTTC	CASREEMIGEVYGYTF
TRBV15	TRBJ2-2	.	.	TGTGCCACCAGCCTACGAGGACTCGCCGGGGAGCTGTTTTTT	CATSLRGLAGELFF
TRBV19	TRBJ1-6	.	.	TGTGCCAGCAGGACTGGAAATAATTCACCCCTCCACTTT	CASRTGNNSPLHF
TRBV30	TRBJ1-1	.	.	TGTGCCTGGGAGGAGGGGTCGGGTGAAGCTTTCTTT	CAWEEGSGEAFF
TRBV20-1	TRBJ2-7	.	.	TGCAGTGCTAGTGGGGACGAGCAGTACTTC	CSASGDEQYF
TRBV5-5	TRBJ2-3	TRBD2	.	TGTGCCAGCAGCTTAAGAAGTCTGGGCGGGAGCGGAGGGACAGATACGCAGTATTTT	CASSLRSLGGSGGTDTQYF
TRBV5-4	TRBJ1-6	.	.	TGTGCCAGCAGCTTCTCACAAAGTTCACCCCTCCACTTT	CASSFSQSSPLHF
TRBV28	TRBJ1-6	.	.	TGTGCCAGCACTCCGGCGTCTGACGGGAATAATTCACCCCTCCACTTT	CASTPASDGNNSPLHF
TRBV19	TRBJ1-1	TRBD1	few	TGTGCCAGTAGTGGAGGACAGGGGACCATGAACACTGAAGCTTTCTTT	CASSGGQGTMNTEAFF
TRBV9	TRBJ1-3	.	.	TGTGCCAGCAGCTACCCTGAAGGAGGGACAATTGGAAACACCATATATTTT	CASSYPEGGTIGNTIYF
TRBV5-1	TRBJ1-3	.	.	TGCGCCAGCAGCTATACCGGGTCCAACTCTGGAAACACCATATATTTT	CASSYTGSNSGNTIYF
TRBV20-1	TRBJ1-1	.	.	TGCAGTGCCGGGGCGAACACTGAAGCTTTCTTT	CSAGANTEAFF
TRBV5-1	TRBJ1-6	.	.	TGCGCCAGCAGCTTGGGAGGGGAGGGGAATTCACCCCTCCACTTT	CASSLGGEGNSPLHF
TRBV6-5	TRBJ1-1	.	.	TGTGCCAGCAGTGTTGGACAGCCGTTGGGTGAAGCTTTCTTT	CASSVGQPLGEAFF
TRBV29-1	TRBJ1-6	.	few	TGCAGCGTTGAGGGGCGGAATAATTCACCCCTCCACTTT	CSVEGRNNSPLHF
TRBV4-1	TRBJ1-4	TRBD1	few	TGCGCCAGCAGCGACGGGACAGGGCCTGAAAAACTGTTTTTT	CASSDGTGPEKLFF
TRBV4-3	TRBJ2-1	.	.	TGCGCCAGCAGCCAAGAATTAGTCGGGCGGGGCCACAATGAGCAGTTCTTC	CASSQELVGRGHNEQFF
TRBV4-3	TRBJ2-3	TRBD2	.	TGCGCCAGCAGCCAAGGAGTTAGCGGGGCCCCTTGGGTTGGACCGCAGTATTTT	CASSQGVSGAPWVGPQYF
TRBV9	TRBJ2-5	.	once	TGTGCCAGCAGCCCCGACCTTCGTAGGGAGACCCAGTACTTC	CASSPDLRRETQYF
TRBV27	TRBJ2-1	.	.	TGTGCCAGCAGTCTCGGGGGCAATGAGCAGTTCTTC	CASSLGGNEQFF
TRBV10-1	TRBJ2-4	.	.	TGCGCCAGCAAAGGACCCCTGCCGTACTTC	CASKGPLPYF
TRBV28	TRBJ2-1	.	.	TGTGCCAGCACCGCTGGGAGGGGGGCCTACAATGAGCAGTTCTTC	CASTAGRGAYNEQFF
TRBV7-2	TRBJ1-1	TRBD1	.	TGTGCCAGCAGCTCCAGGGGGCTGAACACTGAAGCTTTCTTT	CASSSRGLNTEAFF
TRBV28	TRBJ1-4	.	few	TGTGCCAGCAGGCCAAAAGCAGCAACTAATGAAAAACTGTTTTTT	CASRPKAATNEKLFF
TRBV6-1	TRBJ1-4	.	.	TGTGCCAGCAGTGAAGGGGGGCAAGGGGAAAAACTGTTTTTT	CASSEGGQGEKLFF
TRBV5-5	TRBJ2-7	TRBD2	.	TGTGCCAGCAGAACCGGGACTAGCAACGAGCAGTACTTC	CASRTGTSNEQYF
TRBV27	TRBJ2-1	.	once	TGTGCCAGCAGTTTAATTTCAGCAGAAGGGCAGTTCTTC	CASSLISAEGQFF
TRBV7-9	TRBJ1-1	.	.	TGTGCCAGCAGCTTAGGGAGGGAAGCTTTCTTT	CASSLGREAFF
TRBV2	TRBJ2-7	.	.	TGTGCCAGCAGTGAAGACACGGGGTCCTACGAGCAGTACTTC	CASSEDTGSYEQYF
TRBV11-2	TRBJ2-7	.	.	TGTGCCAGCAGCTTAGATCCGACAAACTACGAGCAGTACTTC	CASSLDPTNYEQYF
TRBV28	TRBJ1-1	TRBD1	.	TGTGCCAGCAGTCGCCATACAGGGGGCGCAACTGAAGCTTTCTTT	CASSRHTGGATEAFF
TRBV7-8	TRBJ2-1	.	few	TGTGCCAGCAGAATCAACTCACCTAGGACGGACAATGAGCAGTTCTTC	CASRINSPRTDNEQFF
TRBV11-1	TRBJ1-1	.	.	TGTGCCAGCAGCCCAAGAACAAACACTGAAGCTTTCTTT	CASSPRTNTEAFF
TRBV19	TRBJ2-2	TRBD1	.	TGTGCCAGTAGTCCTACAGGGGACCCCACCGGGGAGCTGTTTTTT	CASSPTGDPTGELFF
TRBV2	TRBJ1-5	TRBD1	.	TGTGCCAGCAGTCGACAGGGTTGGCAGCCCCAGCATTTT	CASSRQGWQPQHF
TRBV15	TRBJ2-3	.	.	TGTGCCACCAGCAGAGGCAGGAATACGCAGTATTTT	CATSRGRNTQYF
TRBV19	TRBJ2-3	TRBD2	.	TGTGCCAGTAGCCAACAGAGCGGGGCCGCCCGCACAGATACGCAGTATTTT	CASSQQSGAARTDTQYF
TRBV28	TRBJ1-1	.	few	TGTGCCAGCAGCCATCCCGGTGGGCTCACTGAAGCTTTCTTT	CASSHPGGLTEAFF
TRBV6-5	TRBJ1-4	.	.	TGTGCCAGCAGTATTGGGGCGGAGGAAGAAAAACTGTTTTTT	CASSIGAEEEKLFF
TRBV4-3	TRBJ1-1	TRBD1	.	TGCGCCAGCAGCCAGGGGGACAGATACACTGAAGCTTTCTTT	CASSQGDRYTEAFF
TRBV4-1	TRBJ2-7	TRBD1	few	TGCGCCAGCAGCGACCCGGGACAGCCTTTCTACGAGCAGTACTTC	CASSDPGQPFYEQYF
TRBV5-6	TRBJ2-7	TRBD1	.	TGTGCCAGCCCCGGGACAGGGGTCGAGCAGTACTTC	CASPGTGVEQYF
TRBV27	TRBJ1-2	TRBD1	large	TGTGCCAGCAGTTTAATAAAGGGGGCAGATGGCTACACCTTC	CASSLIKGADGYTF
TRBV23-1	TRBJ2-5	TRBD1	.	TGCGCCAGCTCCCCTCCGGGACAGGGTCTTTCCCCGCAAGAGACCCAGTACTTC	CASSPPGQGLSPQETQYF
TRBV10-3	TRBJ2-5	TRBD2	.	TGTGCCATCAGTGAGTTAGCGGGGGCCCCCCCCGGTGGGACCCAGTACTTC	CAISELAGAPPGGTQYF
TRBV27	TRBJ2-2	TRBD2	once	TGTGCCAGCAGAGCCCCGGCGGGAGGGTCCGGGGAGCTGTTTTTT	CASRAPAGGSGELFF
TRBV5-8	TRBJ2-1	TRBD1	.	TGTGCCAGCAGCTTGAGTAGGCGACAGGGAGAGGACAATGAGCAGTTCTTC	CASSLSRRQGEDNEQFF
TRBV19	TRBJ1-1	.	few	TGTGCCAGTAGTATCCGGGGGCAGGGCACTGAAGCTTTCTTT	CASSIRGQGTEAFF
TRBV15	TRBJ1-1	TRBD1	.	TGTGCCACCAGCAGAGGACAGGGAGGGGGTCTTGAAGCTTTCTTT	CATSRGQGGGLEAFF
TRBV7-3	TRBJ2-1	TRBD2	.	TGTGCCAGCAGCTTAAACCCCCTAGCGGGAGTAGGAGGTGAGCAGTTCTTC	CASSLNPLAGVGGEQFF
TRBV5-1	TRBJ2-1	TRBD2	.	TGCGCCAGCAGCCAAGGCGGGACTAGCGGTTTTGAGCAGTTCTTC	CASSQGGTSGFEQFF
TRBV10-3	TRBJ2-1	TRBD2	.	TGTGCCATCAGTGTTATAGCGGGGGTATCCAATGAGCAGTTCTTC	CAISVIAGVSNEQFF
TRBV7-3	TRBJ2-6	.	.	TGTGCCAGCAGCTCCGGACACAACTCTGGGGCCAACGTCCTGACTTTC	CASSSGHNSGANVLTF
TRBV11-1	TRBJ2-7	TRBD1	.	TGTGCCAGCAGCTCCCGGGACAGGGGATACGAGCAGTACTTC	CASSSRDRGYEQYF
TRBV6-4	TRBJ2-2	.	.	TGTGCCAGCAGTGACTCCGAGGCCGGGGAGCTGTTTTTT	CASSDSEAGELFF
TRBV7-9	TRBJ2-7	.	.	TGTGCCAGCAGCCAGACAGGCGAGCAGTACTTC	CASSQTGEQYF
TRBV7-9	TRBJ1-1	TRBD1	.	TGTGCCAGCAGGGGACAGGATCTTAGCACTGAAGCTTTCTTT	CASRGQDLSTEAFF